Listed here is a single T cell receptor (beta chain). In Seattle, patients joined the study during active infection and were tracked longitudinally. This specimen belongs to a study of blood T cell repertoires in COVID-19. Study as a whole: Sites in the United States, Italy and Spain provided acute and convalescent COVID-19 samples. T cells, B-cell-depleted T cells, or PBMCs provided the cDNA or gDNA that served as material.

The CDR3 loop spans 13 amino acids. From germline, CDR1 is LGHNA and CDR2 YSLEER. Trimming took 3 bases from V and 11 from J, leaving 11 bases between them. Source study methods: The authors estimated nucleated cell counts from reference gene primer amplification. The data were produced by immunoSEQ multiplex PCR, yet TCRdb's version contains in-frame clones alone and is incomplete. V and J calls and clone size come straight from that table; D and trimming were deduced from the DNA. The sample gives 330,000 or so clones, about 91% of which show up once; more than 7.5% is in the top ten. The chain carries TRBV4-3 and TRBJ1-6; weak D call: TRBD1 (5 bases). Material: peripheral blood. This receptor was obtained from a man aged 30 to 39 with COVID-19, enrolled during active disease. In DNA, the CDR3 is TGCGCCAGCAGCCACCGACAGCAGACACCCCTCCACTTT. Amino acids: CASSHRQQTPLHF.